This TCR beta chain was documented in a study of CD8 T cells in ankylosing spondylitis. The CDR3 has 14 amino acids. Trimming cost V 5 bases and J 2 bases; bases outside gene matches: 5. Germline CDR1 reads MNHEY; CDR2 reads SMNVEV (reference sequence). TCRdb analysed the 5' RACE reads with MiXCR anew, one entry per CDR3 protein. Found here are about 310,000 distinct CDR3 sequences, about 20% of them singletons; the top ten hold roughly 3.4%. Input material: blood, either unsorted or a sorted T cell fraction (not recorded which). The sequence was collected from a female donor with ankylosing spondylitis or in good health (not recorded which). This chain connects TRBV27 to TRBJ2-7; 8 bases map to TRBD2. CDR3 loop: CASSAQRGTYEQYF. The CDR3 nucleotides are TGTGCCAGCAGTGCCCAGCGGGGGACCTACGAGCAGTACTTC.